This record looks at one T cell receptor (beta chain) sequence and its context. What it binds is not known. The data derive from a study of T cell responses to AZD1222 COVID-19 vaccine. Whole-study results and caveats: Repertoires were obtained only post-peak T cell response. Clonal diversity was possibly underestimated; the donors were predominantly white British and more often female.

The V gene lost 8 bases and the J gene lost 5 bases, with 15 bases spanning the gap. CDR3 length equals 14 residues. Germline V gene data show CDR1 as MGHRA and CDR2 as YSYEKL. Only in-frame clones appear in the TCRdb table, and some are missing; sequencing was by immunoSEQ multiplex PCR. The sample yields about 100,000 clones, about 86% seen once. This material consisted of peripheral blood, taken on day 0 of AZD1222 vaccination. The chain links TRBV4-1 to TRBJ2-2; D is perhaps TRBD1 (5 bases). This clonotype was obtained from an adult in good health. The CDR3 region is CASGRGLRTGELFF. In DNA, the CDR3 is TGCGCCAGCGGAAGGGGCCTTAGAACCGGGGAGCTGTTTTTT.